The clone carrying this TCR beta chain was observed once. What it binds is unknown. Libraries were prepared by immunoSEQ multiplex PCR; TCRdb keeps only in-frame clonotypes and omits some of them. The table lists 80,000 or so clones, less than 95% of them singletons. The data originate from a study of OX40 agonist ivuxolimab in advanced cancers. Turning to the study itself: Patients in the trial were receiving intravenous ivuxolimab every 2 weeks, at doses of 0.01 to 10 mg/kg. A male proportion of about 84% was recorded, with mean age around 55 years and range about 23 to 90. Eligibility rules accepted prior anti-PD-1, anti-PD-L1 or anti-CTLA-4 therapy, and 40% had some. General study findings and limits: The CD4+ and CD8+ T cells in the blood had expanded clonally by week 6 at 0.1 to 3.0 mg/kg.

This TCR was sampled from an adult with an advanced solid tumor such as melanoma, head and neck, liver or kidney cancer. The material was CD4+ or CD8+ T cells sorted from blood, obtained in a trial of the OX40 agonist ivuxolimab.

Written as DNA, the CDR3 is TGTGCCAGCAGATACCGGGGTGGGACAGGTGGAAATGAGCAGTTCTTC. It codes for CASRYRGGTGGNEQFF. The V call is TRBV14, the J call TRBJ2-1; 8 bases fit TRBD1. Trimming took 6 bases from V and 7 from J; bases not matched to a gene: 14. Germline V CDR1 and CDR2: SGHDN, FVKESK. CDR3 length: 16 residues.